This is a list of T cell receptor beta chains from one sample in a study of T cell changes during pregnancy in multiple sclerosis. Data came from immunoSEQ multiplex PCR; TCRdb stores just in-frame clones and leaves some out. The sample lists tens of thousands of clones; about 90% were seen once. The sample was CD4+ T cells from peripheral blood mononuclear cells, taken after pregnancy. The receptor set was obtained from a female donor with multiple sclerosis, enrolled in a pregnancy study. The CDR3 runs from the conserved cysteine through the conserved F or W. A D gene is named only where the DNA matches it firmly. Size values are once, few and many counts, or a class for expanded clones, and some rows have none.

once	TRBD2	TRBV7-8	TRBJ2-5	TGTGCCAGCAGCCCAGGGACTACAGAAGAGACCCAGTACTTC	CASSPGTTEETQYF
NA	TRBD1	TRBV11-2	TRBJ1-1	TGTGCCAGCAGCTTAGGGGGACAGACGAACACTGAAGCTTTCTTT	CASSLGGQTNTEAFF
NA	NA	TRBV5-6	TRBJ2-3	TGTGCCAGCAGCTTCGCGCCGGGTAGGCACACAGATACGCAGTATTTT	CASSFAPGRHTDTQYF
NA	TRBD1	TRBV5-5	TRBJ1-4	TGTGCCAGCAGCTTGGCCCCTGACAGGGGGCCGGCTAATGAAAAACTGTTTTTT	CASSLAPDRGPANEKLFF
NA	NA	TRBV7-2	TRBJ2-7	TGTGCCAGCAGTCCCCCGACTAGGGGGGGCTACGAGCAGTACTTC	CASSPPTRGGYEQYF
NA	NA	TRBV2	TRBJ2-3	TGTGCCAGCAGTGGGGTGGAGGGGGCGGGGGATACGCAGTATTTT	CASSGVEGAGDTQYF
few	NA	TRBV4-1	TRBJ1-4	TGCGCCAGCAGCCTCACGTTCGACAGCTATAATGAAAAACTGTTTTTT	CASSLTFDSYNEKLFF
NA	TRBD1	TRBV14	TRBJ2-1	TGTGCCAGCAGCCGTCTGGACAGGGTTGAACTCAATGAGCAGTTCTTC	CASSRLDRVELNEQFF
NA	NA	TRBV4-3	TRBJ1-5	TGCGCCAGCAGCCAACAAGAGTCAGGGCTATGGCCCCAGCATTTT	CASSQQESGLWPQHF
NA	NA	TRBV5-1	TRBJ2-1	TGCGCCAGCAGCTTGGGGCAGGGGGGCTACAATGAGCAGTTCTTC	CASSLGQGGYNEQFF
NA	NA	TRBV5-6	TRBJ2-5	TGTGCCAGCAGCTTGTCAGGGGAAGAGACCCAGTACTTC	CASSLSGEETQYF
NA	TRBD2	TRBV7-3	TRBJ2-3	TGTGCCAGCAGCTTATTTAGGCGGGGGGCCGGGGATACGCAGTATTTT	CASSLFRRGAGDTQYF
NA	TRBD1	TRBV5-5	TRBJ1-1	TGTGCCAGCAGCCGCGGACAGGGTAAGGGAGACACTGAAGCTTTCTTT	CASSRGQGKGDTEAFF
NA	NA	TRBV6-5	TRBJ2-7	TGTGCCAGCAGTTACTCCGGAGGGGCCGGTTACGAGCAGTACTTC	CASSYSGGAGYEQYF